This entry lists 20 T cell receptor beta chains sequenced from one sample in a study of neurological immune-mediated disorders. TCRdb fed the 5' RACE reads into MiXCR, producing one record per CDR3 protein. The data contain 40,000 or so distinct CDR3 sequences, 11% of them singletons. Described time point: technical triplicate 1. Sequencing was done on a sample of PBMCs. The receptors derive from a man between 60 and 75 years old with HTLV-1-associated myelopathy (HAM/TSP).

This chain joins TRBV6-1 and TRBJ1-3, with TRBD1 matching 7 bases. The CDR3 covers 14 residues. Germline CDR1 reads MNHNS; CDR2 reads SASEGT. V gave up 8 bases and J gave up 6 bases; unmatched junction bases: 10. The CDR3 protein is CASSTGIDENTIYF. The CDR3 DNA reads TGTGCCAGCTCGACAGGGATTGATGAAAACACCATATATTTT.

This clonotype appeared many times. The chain employs TRBV7-9 and TRBJ1-1, with D perhaps matching TRBD1 (6 bases). This CDR3 spans 13 amino acids. Germline assignment: CDR1 SEHNR and CDR2 FQNEAQ (reference sequence). The V end lost 7 bases, the J end lost 7 bases, and 16 bases lay between the germline ends. The CDR3 loop reads CASNPDRTIEAFF. The CDR3 DNA follows: TGTGCCAGCAATCCCGACAGGACCATTGAAGCTTTCTTT.

This chain connects TRBV20-1 to TRBJ2-1, with D possibly TRBD1 on 6 matching bases. Germline V gene data show CDR1 as DFQATT and CDR2 as SNEGSKA (reference sequence). Trimming removed 3 bases at V and 4 bases at J, with 10 bases between. This CDR3 is 13 amino acids long. CDR3 residues: CSASLQGYNEQFF. CDR3 DNA: TGCAGTGCTAGTCTGCAGGGGTACAATGAGCAGTTCTTC.

This clonotype was counted ten times or more. The chain joins TRBV6-6 to TRBJ1-5; D uncertain. CDR1 is MNHNY, CDR2 SVGAGI, per germline (reference sequence). The CDR3 runs to 12 residues. Trimming left V 8 bases short and J 3 bases short, with 8 bases between. The CDR3 sequence is CASGPPNQPQHF. The CDR3 DNA is TGTGCCAGCGGGCCTCCCAATCAGCCCCAGCATTTT.

This clonotype was counted ten times or more. The rearrangement joins TRBV20-1 to TRBJ2-3, with 8 bases matching TRBD2. Germline assignment: CDR1 DFQATT and CDR2 SNEGSKA (reference sequence). The V gene end was trimmed by 6 bases and the J gene end by 0 bases; junction bases not matched to a gene: 2. CDR3 length equals 13 residues. In nucleotides, the CDR3 is TGCAGTGCCGTAGCGGGAAGCACAGATACGCAGTATTTT. It specifies CSAVAGSTDTQYF.

This clonotype was picked up many times. This chain joins TRBV5-1 and TRBJ2-3, with 7 positions matching TRBD2. V shed 4 bases and J 2 bases; nucleotides not matched to a gene: 7. CDR1 SGHRS and CDR2 YFSETQ come from the germline V gene. The CDR3 is made up of 15 amino acids. The CDR3 coding sequence is TGCGCCAGCAGCCGGGCACTAGCGAACACAGATACGCAGTATTTT. Residues: CASSRALANTDTQYF.

In this sample, this clonotype turned up many times. The chain uses TRBV10-3 and TRBJ1-5; TRBD1 is a possible D gene (5 bases). The V end lost 4 bases, the J end lost 5 bases, and 12 bases lay between the germline ends. CDR1 is ENHRY, CDR2 SYGVKD, per germline. The CDR3 has 14 amino acids. CDR3 coding DNA: TGTGCCATCAGTGGGGGACCCGGGGATCAGCCCCAGCATTTT. Its translation: CAISGGPGDQPQHF.

The chain couples TRBV18 to TRBJ1-1, with no clear D. CDR3 length equals 14 residues. Trimming stripped 3 bases from V and 0 bases from J, with 8 bases between. Germline CDR1 reads KGHSH; CDR2 reads LQKENI. For the CDR3, the DNA is TGTGCCAGCTCACCCCGGCAGTTGAACACTGAAGCTTTCTTT. Its translation: CASSPRQLNTEAFF. Using reference TRBV18 and TRBJ1-1 for the parts outside the CDR3, the full variable domain is NAGVMQNPRHLVRRRGQEARLRCSPMKGHSHVYWYRQLPEEGLKFMVYLQKENIIDESGMPKERFSAEFPKEGPSILRIQQVVRGDSAAYFCASSPRQLNTEAFFGQGTRLTVV.

This clonotype has ten or more counts. CDR3 nucleotide sequence: TGTGCCAGCAGGCCCTCCAGGGGGCGGATTCTAAGCGAGCAGTACTTC. Its translation: CASRPSRGRILSEQYF. The J gene is TRBJ2-7, the V gene TRBV6-1; TRBD1 matches 8 bases. V lost 6 bases to trimming and J lost 6 bases; unmatched junction nucleotides: 16. Looked up from germline, CDR1 is MNHNS and CDR2 is SASEGT. This CDR3 comprises 16 residues.

This CDR3 is CASSLGEDDTEAFF. The CDR3 nucleotides are TGTGCCAGCAGTTTAGGGGAAGACGACACTGAAGCTTTCTTT. The rearrangement links TRBV28 to TRBJ1-1; no reliable D call. CDR3 length equals 14 residues. Per germline, CDR1 MDHEN and CDR2 SYDVKM. Trimming stripped 2 bases from V and 3 bases from J, with 10 bases between. Looking up the rest from reference TRBV28 and TRBJ1-1 gives the full variable domain: DVKVTQSSRYLVKRTGEKVFLECVQDMDHENMFWYRQDPGLGLRLIYFSYDVKMKEKGDIPEGYSVSREKKERFSLILESASTNQTSMYLCASSLGEDDTEAFFGQGTRLTVV.

This clonotype was counted many times. The chain combines TRBV5-1 with TRBJ1-2, with 9 bases aligning to TRBD1. Unmatched junction bases numbered 7, after V lost 0 bases and J lost 7 bases. The CDR3 spans 15 residues. Germline V gene lookup returns CDR1 SGHRS and CDR2 YFSETQ. The CDR3 nucleotides are TGCGCCAGCAGCTTGGCCGGGCAACAGGGGGCTGGCTACACCTTC. Translating it yields CASSLAGQQGAGYTF. Full variable domain (missing parts from reference TRBV5-1 and TRBJ1-2): KAGVTQTPRYLIKTRGQQVTLSCSPISGHRSVSWYQQTPGQGLQFLFEYFSETQRNKGNFPGRFSGRQFSNSRSEMNVSTLELGDSALYLCASSLAGQQGAGYTFGSGTRLTVV.

This clonotype has a count of ten or more. This chain links TRBV7-9 with TRBJ2-1, with D tentatively TRBD1 (6 bases). This CDR3 comprises 15 residues. Germline-derived CDR1 and CDR2 are SEHNR and FQNEAQ (reference sequence). The germline V and J ends were trimmed by 2 bases and 2 bases, with 10 bases remaining between them. Written as DNA, the CDR3 is TGTGCCAGCAGCTTACTCGCAGGGGCCTACAATGAGCAGTTCTTC. The encoded protein is CASSLLAGAYNEQFF.

This clonotype was counted ten times or more. V and J are TRBV5-1 and TRBJ1-2, with TRBD1 identical over 7 bases. Germline-derived CDR1 and CDR2 are SGHRS and YFSETQ. CDR3 size: 12 residues. J lost 10 bases, V lost 7 bases, and 10 bases had no gene match. CDR3 bases: TGCGCCAGCGCAACCGACAGGGTCGACTACACCTTC. Translated: CASATDRVDYTF.

Ten or more counts support this clonotype. The CDR3 is CASSLRSSGTARGEQYF. The CDR3 DNA is TGCGCCAGCAGCCTTCGCTCCTCCGGGACAGCCAGGGGCGAGCAGTACTTC. This chain joins TRBV5-1 and TRBJ2-7; 7 nucleotides line up with TRBD1. J gave up 6 bases and V 4 bases, and 19 bases lay outside the gene matches. Germline V gives CDR1 SGHRS, CDR2 YFSETQ. The CDR3 is 17 residues long.

This clonotype was counted a few times. The gene calls are TRBV29-1 and TRBJ2-1; possibly TRBD1 or TRBD2 for D (5 bases each). This CDR3 has 12 residues. Germline V gives CDR1 SQVTM, CDR2 ANQGSEA. The germline V and J ends were trimmed by 8 bases and 10 bases, with 18 bases remaining between them. DNA for the CDR3: TGCAGCATCCGGGACCCGCTAATAGAGCAGTTCTTC. Its protein product is CSIRDPLIEQFF.

Many counts were recorded for this clonotype. The V gene is TRBV3-1, the J gene TRBJ2-1; D call uncertain. There are 13 residues in the CDR3. The V end lost 3 bases, the J end lost 9 bases, and 12 bases lay between the germline ends. The V gene's germline CDR1 is LGHDT and CDR2 YNNKEL (reference sequence). The CDR3 loop is CASSQGTTTEQFF. In DNA, the CDR3 is TGTGCCAGCAGCCAGGGAACGACCACTGAGCAGTTCTTC.

This clonotype has ten or more counts. Here the CDR3 DNA reads TGTGCCATCAAGAAACTAGCGGACACAGATACGCAGTATTTT. Protein product: CAIKKLADTDTQYF. This chain connects TRBV10-3 to TRBJ2-3; 8 bases are shared with TRBD2. The junction had 5 bases not matched to a gene; V was cut back by 7 bases and J by 2 bases. The CDR3 extends over 14 amino acids. The V gene's germline CDR1 is ENHRY and CDR2 SYGVKD.

This clonotype showed up many times. This chain connects TRBV20-1 to TRBJ1-1; D possibly corresponds to TRBD1 (5 bases). From germline, CDR1 is DFQATT and CDR2 SNEGSKA (reference sequence). Trimming cost V 5 bases and J 1 base, with 17 bases left between them. The CDR3 contains 15 residues. This CDR3 is CSAPPYGAANTEAFF. DNA of the CDR3: TGCAGTGCTCCCCCATATGGGGCCGCGAACACTGAAGCTTTCTTT.

This clonotype was detected many times. The DNA for the CDR3 is TGTGCCAGCAGCTTCAACGGGCGGGGCACTGAAGCTTTCTTT. Amino acid sequence: CASSFNGRGTEAFF. The gene calls are TRBV7-2 and TRBJ1-1; D ambiguous. Germline V CDR1 and CDR2: SGHTA, FQGNSA. Trimming removed 3 bases at V and 4 bases at J, with 12 bases between. The CDR3 has 14 residues. Supplemented by reference TRBV7-2 and TRBJ1-1, the full variable domain reads GAGVSQSPSNKVTEKGKDVELRCDPISGHTALYWYRQSLGQGLEFLIYFQGNSAPDKSGLPSDRFSAERTGGSVSTLTIQRTQQEDSAVYLCASSFNGRGTEAFFGQGTRLTVV.

The chain recombines TRBV7-2 with TRBJ1-1; the match to TRBD1 covers 7 bases. With 3 bases clipped from V and 2 bases from J, the junction kept 3 bases outside the gene matches. Germline assignment: CDR1 SGHTA and CDR2 FQGNSA. The CDR3 length is 14 residues. CDR3 in amino acids: CASSFRQGNTEAFF. Written as DNA, the CDR3 is TGTGCCAGCAGCTTCCGACAGGGTAACACTGAAGCTTTCTTT.